The table lists the clone carrying this T cell receptor (beta chain) with many counts. Its matching antigen is unknown. The sample is drawn from a study of CD8+CD57+ T cells in acquired aplastic anemia. Findings and caveats of the study: Between patients and controls, about 30 CD8+ CDR3 sequences were found in common.

In germline, CDR1 is LNHNV, CDR2 YYDKDF (reference sequence). The CDR3 extends over 13 amino acids. The V and J ends lost 2 bases and 10 bases respectively, with 11 bases between them. Genomic DNA served as template for TCR beta VDJ and CDR3 profiling. Via MiXCR, TCRdb re-called the reads, giving one row per CDR3 protein. Here the sample spans about 270,000 distinct CDR3 sequences, approximately 56% being singletons. The chain combines TRBV15 with TRBJ2-2; perhaps TRBD2 as D (5 bases). The specimen sequenced was sorted CD4+, CD8+, or CD8+CD57+ T cells (not recorded which) from PBMCs. The TCR sequence derives from a human donor with severe aplastic anemia or a healthy control (not recorded which). This CDR3 reads CATSRFAGEELFF. The CDR3 nucleotides are TGTGCCACCAGCAGATTTGCGGGTGAGGAGCTGTTTTTT.